The present T cell receptor beta chain was sequenced within a study of OX40 agonist ivuxolimab in advanced cancers. On the study more broadly: From 23 to 79 years was the age range, with a mean of roughly 59 years, and around 84% were male. Patients achieving partial responses numbered three: one hepatocellular carcinoma case and two cutaneous melanoma cases.

General study points: Low levels of normalized T-cell clonal expansion also appeared in some nonresponders. With doses of 0.1 to 3.0 mg/kg, CD4+ and CD8+ blood T cells had undergone clonal expansion by week 6.

Generated by immunoSEQ multiplex PCR, the TCRdb table keeps only in-frame clones and is missing some. Among 40,000 to 45,000 clones, around 80% were seen once, and the ten largest hold 10%. Regarding this clone: Its matching antigen is unknown.

With V trimmed by 5 bases and J by 2 bases, 12 bases remained unmatched. Germline lookup yields CDR1 SGHAT and CDR2 FQDESV (reference sequence). This CDR3 is built from 17 residues. The genes are TRBV11-1 and TRBJ2-5; 9 bases line up with TRBD1. This receptor was identified in an adult with an advanced solid tumor such as melanoma, head and neck, liver or kidney cancer. This material consisted of CD4+ or CD8+ T cells sorted from blood, taken in a trial of the OX40 agonist ivuxolimab. CDR3 sequence: CASSVFSRGTGQETQYF. The DNA of the CDR3 is TGTGCCAGCAGCGTTTTTTCCCGGGGGACAGGGCAAGAGACCCAGTACTTC.